These 11 T cell receptor beta chains share one sample of origin, sequenced in a study of identical twins. TCRdb itself ran the 5' RACE reads through MiXCR, one entry per CDR3 protein. Of fewer than 500,000 distinct CDR3 sequences listed, roughly 13% are singletons. A further study also used this sample, focusing on yellow fever vaccine responses in identical twins.

The sample comprised CD4+ T cells sorted from blood. The receptors stem from a woman aged 18-29 years in good health.

This clonotype was observed a handful of times. The chain carries TRBV6-5 and TRBJ2-7; a weak D match, TRBD1 (5 bases). CDR3 length equals 16 residues. V dropped 1 base and J dropped 0 bases, with 13 bases sitting between them. CDR1 and CDR2 (germline): MNHEY, SVGAGI. The CDR3 DNA follows: TGTGCCAGCAGTTACTTGGGGATGGGGCACTCCTACGAGCAGTACTTC. Encoded protein: CASSYLGMGHSYEQYF.

This clonotype was observed at least ten times. The chain combines TRBV4-3 with TRBJ2-7; a weak D match, TRBD2 (6 bases). Germline lookup yields CDR1 LGHNA and CDR2 YSLEER. Trimming pared 0 bases from V and 0 bases from J, leaving 12 bases between. This CDR3 is built from 16 residues. CDR3 region: CASSQDLEGGSYEQYF. The CDR3 DNA reads TGCGCCAGCAGCCAAGACTTGGAGGGTGGCTCCTACGAGCAGTACTTC.

This clonotype was seen more than once but under ten times. V and J are TRBV15 and TRBJ1-1, with D perhaps TRBD1 (6 bases). The germline V and J ends were trimmed by 0 bases and 9 bases, with 11 bases remaining between them. CDR3 length: 13 residues. Per germline, CDR1 LNHNV and CDR2 YYDKDF (reference sequence). In nucleotides, the CDR3 is TGTGCCACCAGCAGAGATTTACAGGGACAAGCTTTCTTT. It translates to CATSRDLQGQAFF.

This clonotype was counted ten times or more. V is TRBV20-1 and J is TRBJ2-1; 9 bases match TRBD2. In germline, CDR1 is DFQATT, CDR2 SNEGSKA (reference sequence). This CDR3 has 14 residues. V lost 6 bases, J lost 8 bases, and 11 bases stayed unmatched. The CDR3 DNA reads TGCAGTGCCCCGGTAGGCGGGGGGGCCTATGAGCAGTTCTTC. It translates to CSAPVGGGAYEQFF.

The gene calls are TRBV28 and TRBJ2-3, with D hard to call. Germline loops: CDR1 MDHEN, CDR2 SYDVKM. The CDR3 is made up of 12 amino acids. The V gene lost 10 bases and the J gene lost 8 bases, with 16 bases spanning the gap. The chain's CDR3 is CATSGGVVTQYF. The CDR3 nucleotides read TGTGCCACCTCTGGTGGGGTAGTTACGCAGTATTTT.

This clonotype has a handful of counts. V usage is TRBV2 and J usage is TRBJ2-5, with TRBD1 as a possible D gene (6 bases). The germline V and J ends were trimmed by 6 bases and 5 bases, with 13 bases remaining between them. In germline, CDR1 is SNHLY, CDR2 FYNNEI. The CDR3 loop spans 13 amino acids. The CDR3 loop reads CASRQGWLETQYF. The CDR3 DNA sequence: TGTGCCAGCAGGCAGGGGTGGTTGGAGACCCAGTACTTC.

This clonotype occurred many times. This rearrangement joins TRBV6-5 to TRBJ1-2; 9 bases are shared with TRBD1. This CDR3 is built from 14 residues. Germline V gene data show CDR1 as MNHEY and CDR2 as SVGAGI. With 5 bases clipped from V and 10 bases from J, the junction kept 11 bases outside the gene matches. CDR3 DNA sequence: TGTGCCAGCAGTCACACGGGACAGGGACTTCTCTACACCTTC. Protein product: CASSHTGQGLLYTF.

This clonotype was recorded many times. The V call is TRBV25-1, the J call TRBJ2-3; unclear D gene. The germline CDR1 and CDR2 sequences are MGHDK and SYGVNS. This CDR3 region has 14 residues. With 4 bases removed from V and 0 bases from J, the gap between germline ends came to 8 bases. The CDR3 spells CASSGGYSTDTQYF. The DNA of the CDR3 is TGTGCCAGCAGTGGTGGATATAGCACAGATACGCAGTATTTT.

This clonotype was seen a few times. The rearrangement uses TRBV7-9 and TRBJ1-4, with D uncertain. Germline CDR1 reads SEHNR; CDR2 reads FQNEAQ (reference sequence). V was shortened by 5 bases and J by 5 bases, with 18 bases between the two germline ends. The CDR3 length is 16 residues. CDR3 DNA sequence: TGTGCCAGCAGCAGGAACGCGGGCGGTAACAATGAAAAACTGTTTTTT. It encodes CASSRNAGGNNEKLFF.

The V and J genes are TRBV15 and TRBJ2-7, with 7 bases aligning to TRBD1. The length of the CDR3 is 15 residues. The germline CDR1 and CDR2 sequences are LNHNV and YYDKDF (reference sequence). The V gene end was trimmed by 0 bases and the J gene end by 5 bases; junction bases not matched to a gene: 7. CDR3 coding DNA: TGTGCCACCAGCAGAGAGCCAGGGGGTGGGAACGAGCAGTACTTC. Protein: CATSREPGGGNEQYF. The full variable domain, rest sourced from reference TRBV15 and TRBJ2-7, is DAMVIQNPRYQVTQFGKPVTLSCSQTLNHNVMYWYQQKSSQAPKLLFHYYDKDFNNEADTPDNFQSRRPNTSFCFLDIRSPGLGDTAMYLCATSREPGGGNEQYFGPGTRLTVT.

The V call is TRBV6-5, the J call TRBJ2-7; a weak D match, TRBD1 (6 bases). Germline V gives CDR1 MNHEY, CDR2 SVGAGI. V was pared by 0 bases and J by 4 bases, with 10 bases between. The CDR3 sequence is 14 residues long. The CDR3 is CASSYSTGFYEQYF. For the CDR3, the DNA is TGTGCCAGCAGTTACTCCACAGGGTTTTACGAGCAGTACTTC.